This T cell receptor beta chain was retrieved from a study of blood T cells in healthy people across ages. Whole-study results and caveats: TCR beta diversity correlated strongly with naive T cell percentage. The recorded TCR beta diversity per million T cells decreased in a roughly linear manner with age.

Primers used in a second PCR of about 7 to 12 cycles were a sample-barcoded 5' primer and a J-beta primer mix. TCRdb called the 5' RACE reads again in MiXCR, with one record for every CDR3 protein. The table lists approximately 790,000 distinct CDR3 sequences, 62% of them singletons. Unmatched junction bases numbered 5, after V lost 5 bases and J lost 2 bases. This CDR3 is 15 amino acids long. The germline V gene encodes CDR1 SGHTA and CDR2 FQGTGA. Each donor supplied roughly 9.2 milliliters of peripheral blood. For this clonotype: What it binds is not known.

This receptor was obtained from a man aged 25-40 years in good health. Sequenced sample: blood. The chain is built from TRBV7-3 and TRBJ2-1; 8 bases fit TRBD1. In DNA form, the CDR3 reads TGTGCCAGCAGCCCCGCACAGGGGGCCTACAATGAGCAGTTCTTC. Translation: CASSPAQGAYNEQFF.